The clone carrying this T cell receptor beta chain was recorded a few times. This specimen comes from a study of beta chain features in type 1 diabetes. The entirety of the isolated RNA underwent reverse transcription, so expressed TCRB transcripts were sequenced. Produced via immunoSEQ multiplex PCR; TCRdb's table is partial and in-frame only. Among about 290,000 clones, approximately 8% were seen once, and the ten largest hold 0.9% to 1.2%. Trimming shortened V by 0 bases and J by 1 base, and 15 bases separated the two germline ends. CDR1 and CDR2 from the germline V gene are MNHNS and SASEGT. The length of the CDR3 is 17 residues.

This rearrangement joins TRBV6-1 to TRBJ1-2; D is unclear. This receptor was taken from a young woman in good health. The sequencing input was central memory CD4+ T cells from blood. CDR3 bases: TGTGCCAGCAGTGAAGCCTCGCTTAGTCTGCTTAACTATGGCTACACCTTC. Amino acid sequence: CASSEASLSLLNYGYTF.